This T cell receptor (beta chain) was identified in a study of Ad26.COV2.S vaccination and SARS-CoV-2 variants. Study details: The trial was COV1001 and the donor's arm was Ad26.COV2.S. Study outcomes and limitations: Reportedly, after vaccination the spike-specific CD8+ and CD4+ T cell responses displayed substantial breadth.

This clone occurred once. Its antigen is not identified. This CDR3 is 17 amino acids long. The ends were cut back, 0 bases at V and 6 bases at J, with 20 bases in the middle. The germline V gene encodes CDR1 SGHVS and CDR2 FNYEAQ. Specified treatment: 15 to 20 received Ad26.COV2.S at low or high dose, single or two shots; about 5 received placebo; per-sample allocation not given. Sampling took place 63 days after the first vaccine or placebo injection. The data were produced by immunoSEQ multiplex PCR, yet TCRdb's version contains in-frame clones alone and is incomplete. The sample consists of a few hundred thousand clones, 80% to 95% of them appearing once.

Sequenced material: peripheral blood, taken in a trial of Ad26.COV2.S vaccine versus placebo. The rearrangement uses TRBV7-6 and TRBJ1-1; D not resolved. This TCR derives from a person between 18 and 59 years old who received the Ad26.COV2.S COVID-19 vaccine or a placebo. The CDR3 nucleotides read TGTGCCAGCAGCTTAGCGAGAAACGACCGGACGGGCTCTGAAGCTTTCTTT. It specifies CASSLARNDRTGSEAFF.